This T cell receptor beta chain was sequenced in a study of beta chain features in type 1 diabetes. A CD45RO/CCR7/CD25/CD127/CD95/CD27 panel sorted naive, central memory, regulatory and stem cell-like memory CD4+ cells. A note on this clone: The antigen is not known.

TCRB transcripts that were expressed got sequenced, as all of the isolated RNA had been reverse transcribed. The protocol was immunoSEQ multiplex PCR, while the TCRdb copy is restricted to in-frame clones and leaves out a portion. The sample consists of some 660,000 clones, about 14% of them appearing once. Study conclusions and caveats: Compared with healthy donors, patients appeared to share more similar naive, central memory and regulatory TCRB repertoires. For Type 1 diabetes patients, all four CD4+ subsets carried TCRB CDR3s that were moderately but significantly shorter. Patients and controls would be equally affected if PCR favored shorter templates.

The receptor was derived from a man aged 18 to 30 with type 1 diabetes. Sequenced: naive CD4+ T cells from blood.

CDR3 region: CASSPIGRGTNTGELFF. The CDR3 region has the DNA TGTGCCAGCAGCCCTATTGGGAGGGGGACGAACACCGGGGAGCTGTTTTTT. The chain combines TRBV5-4 with TRBJ2-2; TRBD2 is a possible D gene (7 bases). Germline V lookup: CDR1 SGHNT, CDR2 YYREEE (reference sequence). The CDR3 sequence is 17 residues long. Trimming cost V 4 bases and J 0 bases, with 16 bases left between them.